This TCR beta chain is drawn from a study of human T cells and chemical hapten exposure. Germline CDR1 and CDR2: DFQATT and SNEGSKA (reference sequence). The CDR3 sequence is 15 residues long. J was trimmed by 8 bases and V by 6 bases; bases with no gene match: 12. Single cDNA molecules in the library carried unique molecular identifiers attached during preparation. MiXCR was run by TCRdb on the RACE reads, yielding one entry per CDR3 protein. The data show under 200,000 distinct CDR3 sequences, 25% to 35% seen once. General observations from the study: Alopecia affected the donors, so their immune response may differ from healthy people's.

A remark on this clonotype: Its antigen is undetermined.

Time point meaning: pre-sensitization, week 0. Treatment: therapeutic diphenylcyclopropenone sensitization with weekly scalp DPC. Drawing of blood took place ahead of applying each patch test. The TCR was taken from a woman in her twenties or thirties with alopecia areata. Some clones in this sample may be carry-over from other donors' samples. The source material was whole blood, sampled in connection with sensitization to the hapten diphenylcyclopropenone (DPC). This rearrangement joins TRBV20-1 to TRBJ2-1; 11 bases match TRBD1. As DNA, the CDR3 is TGCAGTGCCACCGGGGGACAGGGGGGGGTGCATGAGCAGTTCTTC. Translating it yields CSATGGQGGVHEQFF.